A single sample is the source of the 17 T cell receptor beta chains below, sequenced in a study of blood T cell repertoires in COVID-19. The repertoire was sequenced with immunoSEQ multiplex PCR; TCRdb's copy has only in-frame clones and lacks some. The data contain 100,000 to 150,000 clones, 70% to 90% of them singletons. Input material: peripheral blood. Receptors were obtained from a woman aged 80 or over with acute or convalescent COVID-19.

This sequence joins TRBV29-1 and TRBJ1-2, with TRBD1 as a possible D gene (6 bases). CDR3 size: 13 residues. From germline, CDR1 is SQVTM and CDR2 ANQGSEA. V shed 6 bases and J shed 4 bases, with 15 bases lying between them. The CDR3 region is CSVATGTTYGYTF. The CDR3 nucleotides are TGCAGCGTAGCAACCGGGACAACCTATGGCTACACCTTC.

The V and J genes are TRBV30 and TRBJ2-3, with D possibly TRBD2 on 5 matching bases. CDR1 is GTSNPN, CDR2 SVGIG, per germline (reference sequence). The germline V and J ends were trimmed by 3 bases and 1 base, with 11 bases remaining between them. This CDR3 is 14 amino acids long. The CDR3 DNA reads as TGTGCCTGGAGCCTAGGGAGCTGCACAGATACGCAGTATTTT. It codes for CAWSLGSCTDTQYF.

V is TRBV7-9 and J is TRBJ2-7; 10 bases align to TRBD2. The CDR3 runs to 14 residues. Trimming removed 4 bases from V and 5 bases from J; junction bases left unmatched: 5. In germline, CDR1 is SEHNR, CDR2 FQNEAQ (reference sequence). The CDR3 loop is CASSSTSGAHEQYF. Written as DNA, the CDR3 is TGTGCCAGCAGCTCCACTAGCGGGGCCCACGAGCAGTACTTC.

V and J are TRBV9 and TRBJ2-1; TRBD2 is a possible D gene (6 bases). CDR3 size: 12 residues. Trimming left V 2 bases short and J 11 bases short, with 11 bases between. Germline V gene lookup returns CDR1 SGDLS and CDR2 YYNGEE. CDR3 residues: CASSVGGIKQFF. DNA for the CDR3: TGTGCCAGCAGCGTGGGCGGGATCAAGCAGTTCTTC.

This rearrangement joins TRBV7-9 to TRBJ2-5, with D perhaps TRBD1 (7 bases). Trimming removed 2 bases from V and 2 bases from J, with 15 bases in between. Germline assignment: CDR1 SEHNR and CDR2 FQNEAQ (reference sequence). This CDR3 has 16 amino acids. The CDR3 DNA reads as TGTGCCAGCAGCTTAAGAGGGGCAGGGGGGCAAGAGACCCAGTACTTC. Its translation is CASSLRGAGGQETQYF.

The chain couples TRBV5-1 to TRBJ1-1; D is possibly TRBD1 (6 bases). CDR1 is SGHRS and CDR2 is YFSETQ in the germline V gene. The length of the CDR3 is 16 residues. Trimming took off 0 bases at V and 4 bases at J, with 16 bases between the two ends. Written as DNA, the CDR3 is TGCGCCAGCAGCTTGGTAGGGACAAGGAGTAGCACTGAAGCTTTCTTT. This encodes CASSLVGTRSSTEAFF.

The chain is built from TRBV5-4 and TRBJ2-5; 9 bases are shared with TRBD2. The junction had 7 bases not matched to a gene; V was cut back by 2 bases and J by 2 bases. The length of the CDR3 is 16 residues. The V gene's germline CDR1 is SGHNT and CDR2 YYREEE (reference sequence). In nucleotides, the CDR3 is TGTGCCAGCAGCTTATTAATAGCGGGGGCACAAGAGACCCAGTACTTC. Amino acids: CASSLLIAGAQETQYF.

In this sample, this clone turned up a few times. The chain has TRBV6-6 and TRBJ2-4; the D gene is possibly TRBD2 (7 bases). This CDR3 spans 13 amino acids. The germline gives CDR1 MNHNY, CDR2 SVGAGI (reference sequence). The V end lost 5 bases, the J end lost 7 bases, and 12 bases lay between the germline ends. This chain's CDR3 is CASSPRGANIQYF. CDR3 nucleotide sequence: TGTGCCAGCAGTCCCCGGGGGGCGAACATTCAGTACTTC.

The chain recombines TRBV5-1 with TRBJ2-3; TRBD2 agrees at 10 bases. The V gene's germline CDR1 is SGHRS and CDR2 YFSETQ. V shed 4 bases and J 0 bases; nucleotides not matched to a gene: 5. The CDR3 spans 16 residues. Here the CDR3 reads CASSLHSGRSTDTQYF. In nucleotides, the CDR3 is TGCGCCAGCAGCCTCCATAGCGGGAGGAGCACAGATACGCAGTATTTT.

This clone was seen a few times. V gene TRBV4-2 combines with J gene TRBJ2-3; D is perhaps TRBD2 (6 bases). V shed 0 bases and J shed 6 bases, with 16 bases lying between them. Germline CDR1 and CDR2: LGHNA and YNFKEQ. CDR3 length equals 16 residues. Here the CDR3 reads CASSQDAGKAMDTQYF. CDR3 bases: TGTGCCAGCAGCCAAGACGCGGGAAAAGCGATGGATACGCAGTATTTT.

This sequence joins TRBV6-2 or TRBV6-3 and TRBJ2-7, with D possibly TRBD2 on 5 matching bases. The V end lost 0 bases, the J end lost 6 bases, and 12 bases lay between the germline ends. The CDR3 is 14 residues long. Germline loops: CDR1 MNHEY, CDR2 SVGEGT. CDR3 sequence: CASSYSGGSREQYF. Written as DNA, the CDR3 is TGTGCCAGCAGTTACTCTGGTGGGAGTCGCGAGCAGTACTTC.

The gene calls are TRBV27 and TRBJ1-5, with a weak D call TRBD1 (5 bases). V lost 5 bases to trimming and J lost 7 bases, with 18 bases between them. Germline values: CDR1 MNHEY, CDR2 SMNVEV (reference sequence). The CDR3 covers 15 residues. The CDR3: CASSPAKGRGQPQHF. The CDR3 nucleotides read TGTGCCAGCAGTCCGGCCAAGGGAAGGGGACAGCCCCAGCATTTT.

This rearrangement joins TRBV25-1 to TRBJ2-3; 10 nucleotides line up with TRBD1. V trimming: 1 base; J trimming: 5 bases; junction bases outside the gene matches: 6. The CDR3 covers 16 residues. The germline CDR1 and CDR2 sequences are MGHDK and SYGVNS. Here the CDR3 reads CASSELAGQGLDTQYF. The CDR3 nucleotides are TGTGCCAGCAGTGAATTAGCGGGACAGGGGCTAGATACGCAGTATTTT.

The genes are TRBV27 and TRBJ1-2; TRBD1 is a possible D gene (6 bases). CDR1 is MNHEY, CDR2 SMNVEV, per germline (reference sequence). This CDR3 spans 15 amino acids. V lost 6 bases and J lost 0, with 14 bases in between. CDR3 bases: TGTGCCAGCAGACTGCAGGGGTCAGCTAACTATGGCTACACCTTC. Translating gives CASRLQGSANYGYTF.

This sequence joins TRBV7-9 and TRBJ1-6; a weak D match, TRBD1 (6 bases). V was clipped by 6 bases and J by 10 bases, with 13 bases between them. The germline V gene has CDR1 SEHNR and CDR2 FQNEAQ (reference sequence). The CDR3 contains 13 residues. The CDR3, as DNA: TGTGCCAGCAGTAGGACAGAAGCCTCACCCCTCCACTTT. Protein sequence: CASSRTEASPLHF.

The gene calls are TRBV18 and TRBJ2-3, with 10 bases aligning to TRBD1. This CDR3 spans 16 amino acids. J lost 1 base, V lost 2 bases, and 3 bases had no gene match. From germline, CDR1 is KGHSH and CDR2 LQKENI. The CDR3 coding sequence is TGTGCCAGCTCACCAATCGGGACAGGGGGCACAGATACGCAGTATTTT. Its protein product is CASSPIGTGGTDTQYF.

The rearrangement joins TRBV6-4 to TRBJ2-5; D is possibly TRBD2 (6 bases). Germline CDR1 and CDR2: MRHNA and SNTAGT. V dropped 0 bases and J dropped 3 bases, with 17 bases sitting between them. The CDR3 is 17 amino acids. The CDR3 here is CASSDSHPGRWEETQYF. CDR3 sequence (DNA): TGTGCCAGCAGTGACTCGCATCCAGGGAGGTGGGAAGAGACCCAGTACTTC.